This T cell receptor beta chain appears in the sequencing data of a study of long-term antiretroviral therapy in people with HIV. The run of the v3.0 immunoSEQ assay was at survey level. Only in-frame clones appear in the TCRdb table, and some are missing; sequencing was by immunoSEQ multiplex PCR. This table has more than 25,000 clones, 97% appearing once. Comment on this clone: No antigen is known for it.

Study results and limitations: Whereas controls had wider CDR3 length ranges, HIV repertoires had narrower ones.

The germline V gene has CDR1 SGHNT and CDR2 YYREEE (reference sequence). V shed 4 bases and J 4 bases; nucleotides not matched to a gene: 8. The CDR3 is 15 amino acids. The genes are TRBV5-4 and TRBJ1-1, with TRBD1 matching over 9 bases. The sequences come from unsorted PBMCs, collected 7.6 years after starting antiretroviral therapy. The receptor was isolated from a man aged 25-45 years with HIV. The CDR3 spells CASSDRTGAGTEAFF. CDR3 in DNA: TGTGCCAGCAGCGACAGGACAGGGGCGGGCACTGAAGCTTTCTTT.